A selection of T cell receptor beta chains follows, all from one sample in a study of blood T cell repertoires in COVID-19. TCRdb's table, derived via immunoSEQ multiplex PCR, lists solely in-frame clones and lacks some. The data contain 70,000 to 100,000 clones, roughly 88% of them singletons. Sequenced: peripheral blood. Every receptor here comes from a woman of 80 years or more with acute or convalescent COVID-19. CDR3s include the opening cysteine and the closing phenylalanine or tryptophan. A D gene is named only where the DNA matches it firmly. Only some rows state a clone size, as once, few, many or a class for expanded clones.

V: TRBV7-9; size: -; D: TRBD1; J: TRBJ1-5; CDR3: CASSPLGGLSNQPQHF; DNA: TGTGCCAGCAGCCCATTAGGGGGCTTAAGCAATCAGCCCCAGCATTTT
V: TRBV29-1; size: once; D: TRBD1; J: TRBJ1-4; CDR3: CSVTGGDEKLFF; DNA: TGCAGCGTTACAGGGGGAGATGAAAAACTGTTTTTT
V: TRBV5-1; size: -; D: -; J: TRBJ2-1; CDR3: CASSVGTRNEQFF; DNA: TGCGCCAGCAGCGTCGGGACAAGGAATGAGCAGTTCTTC
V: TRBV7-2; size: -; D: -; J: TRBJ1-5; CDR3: CASSLYVDQPQHF; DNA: TGTGCCAGCAGCTTATATGTTGATCAGCCCCAGCATTTT
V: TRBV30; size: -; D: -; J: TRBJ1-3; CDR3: CAWSDIVNTIYF; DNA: TGTGCCTGGAGCGACATAGTAAACACCATATATTTT
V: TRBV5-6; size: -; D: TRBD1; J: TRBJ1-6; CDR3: CASSFDRGSSPLHF; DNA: TGTGCCAGCAGCTTTGACAGGGGAAGTTCACCCCTCCACTTT
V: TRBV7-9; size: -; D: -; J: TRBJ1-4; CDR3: CASSSTGVKVF; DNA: TGTGCCAGCAGCTCGACAGGCGTTAAGGTTTTT
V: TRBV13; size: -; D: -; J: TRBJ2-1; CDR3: CASSNWDTYNEQFF; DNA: TGTGCCAGCAGCAATTGGGACACATACAATGAGCAGTTCTTC
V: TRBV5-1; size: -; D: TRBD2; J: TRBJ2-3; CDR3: CASGIAGGPRDTQYF; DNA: TGCGCCAGCGGGATAGCGGGGGGCCCCCGGGATACGCAGTATTTT
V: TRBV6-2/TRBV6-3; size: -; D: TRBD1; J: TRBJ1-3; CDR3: CASSRLTGEMSGNTIYF; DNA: TGTGCCAGCAGTCGCTTGACAGGGGAAATGTCTGGAAACACCATATATTTT
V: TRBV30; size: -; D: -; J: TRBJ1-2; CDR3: CAWTRQYDPWDNGYTF; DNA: TGTGCCTGGACACGGCAATATGATCCCTGGGACAATGGCTACACCTTC
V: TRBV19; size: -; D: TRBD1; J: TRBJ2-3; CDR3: CASRGRDSRDGTDTQYF; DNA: TGTGCCAGTAGGGGCCGGGACAGTAGAGACGGCACAGATACGCAGTATTTT
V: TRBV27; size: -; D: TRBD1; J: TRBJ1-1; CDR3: CASRGQGEAFF; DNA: TGTGCCAGCAGAGGACAGGGTGAAGCTTTCTTT
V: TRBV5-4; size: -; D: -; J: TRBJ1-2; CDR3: CASSFQYNGYTF; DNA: TGTGCCAGCAGCTTCCAGTACAATGGCTACACCTTC
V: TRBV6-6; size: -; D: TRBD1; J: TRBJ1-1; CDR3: CASTPGQGHTEAFF; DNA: TGTGCCAGCACTCCGGGACAGGGGCACACTGAAGCTTTCTTT
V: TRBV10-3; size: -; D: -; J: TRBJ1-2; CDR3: CAINSGANYGYTF; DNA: TGTGCCATCAACTCGGGTGCTAACTATGGCTACACCTTC
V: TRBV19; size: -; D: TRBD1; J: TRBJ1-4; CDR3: CASSGQGGNEKLFF; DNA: TGTGCCAGTAGTGGACAGGGAGGGAATGAAAAACTGTTTTTT
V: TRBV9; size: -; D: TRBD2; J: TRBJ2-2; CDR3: CASSRGENTGELFF; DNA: TGTGCCAGCAGCCGGGGGGAGAACACCGGGGAGCTGTTTTTT
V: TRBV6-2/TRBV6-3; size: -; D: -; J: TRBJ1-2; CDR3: CASSYGSGPGTYYGYTF; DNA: TGTGCCAGCAGTTACGGGTCAGGTCCCGGGACATATTATGGCTACACCTTC
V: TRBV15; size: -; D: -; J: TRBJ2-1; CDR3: CATSRESSYNEQFF; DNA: TGTGCCACCAGCCGCGAGAGCTCCTACAATGAGCAGTTCTTC
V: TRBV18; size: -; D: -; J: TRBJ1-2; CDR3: CASSPTDYGYTF; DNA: TGTGCCAGCTCACCAACTGACTATGGCTACACCTTC
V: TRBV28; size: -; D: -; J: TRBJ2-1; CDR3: CASSTTRLVLWQFF; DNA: TGTGCCAGCAGCACAACGAGACTAGTCCTATGGCAGTTCTTC
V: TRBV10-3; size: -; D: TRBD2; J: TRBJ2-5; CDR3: CAISEMDRARTSGYQETQYF; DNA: TGTGCCATCAGTGAGATGGACAGGGCAAGGACTAGCGGGTACCAAGAGACCCAGTACTTC
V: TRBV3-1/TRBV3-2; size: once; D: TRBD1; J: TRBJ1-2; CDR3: CASSHLDRGSGYTF; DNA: TGTGCCAGCAGCCATTTGGACAGGGGAAGTGGCTACACCTTC
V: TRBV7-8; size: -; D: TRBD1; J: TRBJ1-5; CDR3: CASSSTGGSVNQPQHF; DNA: TGTGCCAGCAGCTCGACAGGGGGCAGTGTCAATCAGCCCCAGCATTTT
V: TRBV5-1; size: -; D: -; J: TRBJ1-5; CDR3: CASSLDPGVPEQPQHF; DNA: TGCGCCAGCAGCTTGGATCCGGGTGTGCCGGAACAGCCCCAGCATTTT
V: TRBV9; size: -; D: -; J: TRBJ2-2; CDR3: CASSDPLARIRVNTGELFF; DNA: TGTGCCAGCAGCGACCCGTTAGCGCGAATCCGGGTGAACACCGGGGAGCTGTTTTTT
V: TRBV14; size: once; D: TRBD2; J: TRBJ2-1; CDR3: CASEREGRPNEQFF; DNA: TGTGCCAGCGAGCGGGAGGGCCGACCCAATGAGCAGTTCTTC
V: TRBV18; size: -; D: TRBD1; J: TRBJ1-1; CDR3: CASSLDETGLSTEAFF; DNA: TGTGCCAGCTCCCTCGACGAGACAGGGTTGTCGACTGAAGCTTTCTTT
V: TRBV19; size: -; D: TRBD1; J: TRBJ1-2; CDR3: CASSIPGQGAGGYTF; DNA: TGTGCCAGTAGTATACCGGGACAGGGGGCCGGTGGCTACACCTTC
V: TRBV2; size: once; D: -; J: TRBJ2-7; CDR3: CASRTDRSYEQCF; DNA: TGTGCCAGCAGGACAGACAGATCCTACGAGCAGTGCTTC
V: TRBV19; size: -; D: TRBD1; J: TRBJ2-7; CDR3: CASTQILGQGYEQYF; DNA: TGTGCCAGTACCCAAATCCTCGGACAGGGCTACGAGCAGTACTTC
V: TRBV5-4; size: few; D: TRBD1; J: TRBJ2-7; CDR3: CASSTRTGSDEQYF; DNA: TGTGCCAGCAGCACGAGGACAGGATCAGACGAGCAGTACTTC
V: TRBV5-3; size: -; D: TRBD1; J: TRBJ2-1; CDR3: CARSERTGVNEQFF; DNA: TGTGCCAGAAGCGAGCGGACAGGGGTGAATGAGCAGTTCTTC
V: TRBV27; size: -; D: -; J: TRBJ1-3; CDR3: CASSRVGYAGNTIYF; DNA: TGTGCCAGCAGCCGGGTCGGGTACGCTGGAAACACCATATATTTT
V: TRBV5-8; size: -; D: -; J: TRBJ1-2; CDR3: CASSLVGQGYGYTF; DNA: TGTGCCAGCAGCTTGGTGGGACAAGGCTATGGCTACACCTTC
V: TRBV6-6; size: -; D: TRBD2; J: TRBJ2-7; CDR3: CASSHQGLAGGEQYF; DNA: TGTGCCAGCAGTCACCAGGGACTAGCGGGGGGCGAGCAGTACTTC